A selection of T cell receptor beta chains follows, all from one sample in a study of blood T cells in healthy people across ages. Using its own MiXCR run on the 5' RACE reads, TCRdb lists one record per CDR3 protein. Among about 970,000 distinct CDR3 sequences listed, about 51% were seen once. Source material: blood. The source is a woman aged 60-70 years in good health. CDR3s include the opening cysteine and the closing phenylalanine or tryptophan. A D gene is named only where the DNA matches it firmly. Only part of the rows carry a size: once, few, many, or a class if the clone is expanded.

D	V	J	size	DNA	CDR3
-	TRBV29-1	TRBJ2-1	-	TGCAGCGGGGCGCTCCCGAGACAGTCCAATGAGCAGTTCTTC	CSGALPRQSNEQFF
-	TRBV14	TRBJ2-7	-	TGTGCCAGCAGCCAAGAAATCTCTGCGGCCTACGAGCAGTACTTC	CASSQEISAAYEQYF
-	TRBV3-1	TRBJ2-1	-	TGTGCCAGCAGCCAAGGGGCTAGCCTAGCCAGTGAGCAGTTCTTC	CASSQGASLASEQFF
TRBD2	TRBV4-1	TRBJ2-3	-	TGCGCCAGCAGCCAACGACTAGCGACGAGCACAGATACGCAGTATTTT	CASSQRLATSTDTQYF
-	TRBV24-1	TRBJ2-7	few	TGTGCCACCTCCGCCAGCTTCGGCTACGAGCAGTACTTC	CATSASFGYEQYF
-	TRBV12-3/TRBV12-4	TRBJ2-1	-	TGTGCCAGCAGTTTAGGGCAGGAGCAGTTCTTC	CASSLGQEQFF
-	TRBV5-1	TRBJ2-6	-	TGCGCCAGCAGCTTGAATCCGTATGGACGCTCTGGGGCCAACGTCCTGACTTTC	CASSLNPYGRSGANVLTF
TRBD1	TRBV4-3	TRBJ2-7	-	TGCGCCAGCAGCCAAGATCAGGGACAGTCCTACGAGCAGTACTTC	CASSQDQGQSYEQYF
-	TRBV7-9	TRBJ1-2	few	TGTGCCAGCAGCTTGCCTCTGGGACTCTATGGCTACACCTTC	CASSLPLGLYGYTF
TRBD2	TRBV30	TRBJ2-3	-	TGTGCCTGGAGTGCTGGACTAGCGGGGATCACAGATACGCAGTATTTT	CAWSAGLAGITDTQYF
-	TRBV20-1	TRBJ2-6	-	TGCAGTGCTAGTAGGCAGGGGGGAGGGGCCAACGTCCTGACTTTC	CSASRQGGGANVLTF
-	TRBV6-5	TRBJ2-2	-	TGTGCCAGCAGTTACGAAATGGGGGGCGGGGAGCTGTTTTTT	CASSYEMGGGELFF
TRBD1	TRBV10-1	TRBJ1-1	-	TGCGTCAGCAACCGGGACAGAAACACTGAAGCTTTCTTT	CVSNRDRNTEAFF
TRBD2	TRBV7-6	TRBJ2-3	-	TGTGCCAGCAGCGGAACTAGCGGGAAAGCCACCTCCCCTAGCACAGATACGCAGTATTTT	CASSGTSGKATSPSTDTQYF
-	TRBV28	TRBJ1-2	few	TGTGCCAGCAGCGCAGACTCCTCCTATGGCTACACCTTC	CASSADSSYGYTF
TRBD2	TRBV5-6	TRBJ2-4	few	TGTGCCAGCAGCTTGAAGGGAGGGTCCAAAAACATTCAGTACTTC	CASSLKGGSKNIQYF
-	TRBV7-2	TRBJ1-4	-	TGTGCCAGCAGCTCCGGGACTAAACTGTTTTTT	CASSSGTKLFF
TRBD2	TRBV27	TRBJ2-5	few	TGTGCCAGCAGTCCCCCGGGGGGGTGGCAAGAGACCCAGTACTTC	CASSPPGGWQETQYF
-	TRBV20-1	TRBJ2-5	-	TGCAGTGCTAGCAGGGCGCCCGAGACCCAGTACTTC	CSASRAPETQYF
-	TRBV28	TRBJ2-5	-	TGTGCCAGCAGTTTATGGGCGGGTAGCGGAAGTCAAGAGACCCAGTACTTC	CASSLWAGSGSQETQYF
-	TRBV2	TRBJ2-7	-	TGTGCCAGCAGTGAGTGGGGGGGCGGGAGTTCCTACGAGCAGTACTTC	CASSEWGGGSSYEQYF
-	TRBV20-1	TRBJ1-1	few	TGCAGTGCTAGTTATGGGGGAACGGACACTGAAGCTTTCTTT	CSASYGGTDTEAFF
-	TRBV29-1	TRBJ2-3	few	TGCAGCGTTGGGTCTGGGTATGGTCCCGGGGGAGATACGCAGTATTTT	CSVGSGYGPGGDTQYF
TRBD1	TRBV30	TRBJ1-6	-	TGTGCCTGGAGTATGGGGGACAGGGGCCATAATTCACCCCTCCACTTT	CAWSMGDRGHNSPLHF
-	TRBV20-1	TRBJ2-7	-	TGCAGTGCTACTCCCAGGACACTCACCTACGAGCAGTACTTC	CSATPRTLTYEQYF
TRBD2	TRBV6-2/TRBV6-3	TRBJ2-5	-	TGTGCCAGCACCAGGACTAGCGGGAGTGAGACCCAGTACTTC	CASTRTSGSETQYF
-	TRBV11-2	TRBJ2-3	-	TGTGCCAGCAGCGACAGATCTATTCCAGATACGCAGTATTTT	CASSDRSIPDTQYF
-	TRBV28	TRBJ2-7	few	TGTGCCAGCAGTTCCCCGCTCGAAGGGGCGCACAACGAGCAGTACTTC	CASSSPLEGAHNEQYF
-	TRBV5-1	TRBJ1-2	few	TGCGCCAGCAGCCCGGATCGAGGAAGCTACACCTTC	CASSPDRGSYTF
-	TRBV4-3	TRBJ2-5	-	TGCGCCAGCAGCCAAGACGTTTGGGAGACCCAGTACTTC	CASSQDVWETQYF
-	TRBV9	TRBJ2-6	-	TGTGCCAGCAGCGTACGAGTGTCTGGGGCCAACGTCCTGACTTTC	CASSVRVSGANVLTF
-	TRBV11-2	TRBJ1-1	-	TGTGCCAGCAGCCCCTCCTCAGGGAGACGCGAAGCTTTCTTT	CASSPSSGRREAFF
-	TRBV2	TRBJ2-5	-	TGTGCCAGCAGAGTACGGGGGTCCCCGCAAGAGACCCAGTACTTC	CASRVRGSPQETQYF
-	TRBV12-3/TRBV12-4	TRBJ2-7	-	TGTGCCAGCAGTCCAAATGTCGGTTTCTACGAGCGGTACTTC	CASSPNVGFYERYF
-	TRBV6-2/TRBV6-3	TRBJ2-7	-	TGTGCCAGCACTAGAGGGGCAGGGAGCGAGCAGTACTTC	CASTRGAGSEQYF
-	TRBV3-1	TRBJ1-1	-	TGTGCCAGCAGCCAAGATGGTACAGGCCCCGGTTCTTTCTTT	CASSQDGTGPGSFF
-	TRBV3-1	TRBJ1-2	-	TGTGCCAGCAGCCGACGAGAGGACTGTGGCTACACCTTC	CASSRREDCGYTF
-	TRBV5-1	TRBJ2-5	-	TGCGCCAGCAGCCAGGAACCAGAGGGCAATGAGCAGTACTTC	CASSQEPEGNEQYF
-	TRBV10-3	TRBJ2-2	once	TGTGCCATCAGGGCGAAGAACACCGGGGAGCTGTTTTTT	CAIRAKNTGELFF
-	TRBV11-2	TRBJ1-2	-	TGTGCCAGCAGCTCACTAGACATTTGGGGAACCACTAACTATGGCTACACCTTC	CASSSLDIWGTTNYGYTF
-	TRBV5-6	TRBJ2-7	-	TGTGCCAGCAGCTTAGGGGCACAAACCTACGAGCAGTACTTC	CASSLGAQTYEQYF
TRBD1	TRBV11-2	TRBJ2-3	-	TGTGCCTGCAGGTCACTAGGGGGCCCGGTCACAGATACGCAGTATTTT	CACRSLGGPVTDTQYF
TRBD2	TRBV20-1	TRBJ2-7	-	TGCAGTGCTCTAGCGGGAGGGTACTCCTACGAGCAGTACTTC	CSALAGGYSYEQYF
-	TRBV6-5	TRBJ2-3	-	TGTGCCAGCGTTTGGCGGGGAACGCAGTATTTT	CASVWRGTQYF
-	TRBV5-1	TRBJ2-3	-	TGCGCCAGCAGCTTGGCCGGGGGGCGCAGCACAGATACGCAGTATTTT	CASSLAGGRSTDTQYF
-	TRBV20-1	TRBJ1-5	-	TGCAGTGCTAGCCGCGGATACAATCAGCCCCAGCATTTT	CSASRGYNQPQHF
-	TRBV4-1	TRBJ2-3	-	TGCGCCAGCAGCTTGCACCAGATAGCGGATACAGATACGCAGTATTTT	CASSLHQIADTDTQYF
-	TRBV9	TRBJ2-3	-	TGTGCCAGCAGCGTAGTGGCGGGAACCCCAGATACGCAGTATTTT	CASSVVAGTPDTQYF
-	TRBV2	TRBJ1-2	-	TGTGCCAGCAGTGAACTTCGGGCGGTCCTGAGTTACACCTTC	CASSELRAVLSYTF
-	TRBV29-1	TRBJ1-2	once	TGCAGCGCTAGGGACAACGGCAGCCCTATGTTCGGCTACACCTTC	CSARDNGSPMFGYTF